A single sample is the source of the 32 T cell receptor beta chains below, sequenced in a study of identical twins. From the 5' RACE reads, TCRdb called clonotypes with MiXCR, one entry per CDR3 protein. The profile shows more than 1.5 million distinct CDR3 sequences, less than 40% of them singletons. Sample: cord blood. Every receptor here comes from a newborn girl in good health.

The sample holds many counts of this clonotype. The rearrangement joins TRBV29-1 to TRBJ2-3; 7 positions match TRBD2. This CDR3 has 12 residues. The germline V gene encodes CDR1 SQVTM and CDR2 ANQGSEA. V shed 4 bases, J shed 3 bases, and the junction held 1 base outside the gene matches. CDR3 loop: CSVVGGTDTQYF. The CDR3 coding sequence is TGCAGCGTTGTCGGGGGGACAGATACGCAGTATTTT.

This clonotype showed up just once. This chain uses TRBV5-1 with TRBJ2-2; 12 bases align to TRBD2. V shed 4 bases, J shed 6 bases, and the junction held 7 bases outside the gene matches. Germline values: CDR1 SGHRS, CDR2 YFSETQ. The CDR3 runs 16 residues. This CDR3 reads CASSPVASGGAGELFF. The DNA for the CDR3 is TGCGCCAGCAGCCCCGTGGCTAGCGGGGGGGCCGGGGAGCTGTTTTTT.

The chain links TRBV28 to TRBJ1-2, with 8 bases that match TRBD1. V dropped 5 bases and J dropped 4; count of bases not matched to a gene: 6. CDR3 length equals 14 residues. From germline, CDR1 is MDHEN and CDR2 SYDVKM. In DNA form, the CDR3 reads TGTGCCAGCAGTCCAACCGGGACAGGCTATGGCTACACCTTC. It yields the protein CASSPTGTGYGYTF.

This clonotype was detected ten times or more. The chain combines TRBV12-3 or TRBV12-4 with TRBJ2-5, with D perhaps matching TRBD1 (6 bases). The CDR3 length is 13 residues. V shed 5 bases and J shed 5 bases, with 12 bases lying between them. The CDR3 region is CASSPRGEETQYF. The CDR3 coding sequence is TGTGCCAGCAGTCCCAGGGGTGAGGAGACCCAGTACTTC.

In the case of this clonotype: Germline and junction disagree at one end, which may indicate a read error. The CDR3 protein is CASSYRTASYGQYF. DNA for the CDR3: TGTGCCAGCAGTTATCGGACAGCCTCCTACGGGCAGTACTTC. The chain has TRBV6-2 or TRBV6-3 and TRBJ2-7, with D perhaps TRBD1 (6 bases). The CDR3 length is 14 residues. From germline, CDR1 is MNHEY and CDR2 SVGEGT.

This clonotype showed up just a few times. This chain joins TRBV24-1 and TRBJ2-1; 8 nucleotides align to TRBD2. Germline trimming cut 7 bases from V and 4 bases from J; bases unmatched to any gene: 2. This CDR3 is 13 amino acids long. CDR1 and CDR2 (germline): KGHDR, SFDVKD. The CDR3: CATRLAEYNEQFF. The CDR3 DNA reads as TGTGCCACCAGACTAGCGGAATACAATGAGCAGTTCTTC.

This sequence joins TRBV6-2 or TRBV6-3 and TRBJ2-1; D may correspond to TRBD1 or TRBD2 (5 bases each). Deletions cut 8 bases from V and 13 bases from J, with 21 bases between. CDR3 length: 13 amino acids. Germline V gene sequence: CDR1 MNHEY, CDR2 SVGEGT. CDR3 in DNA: TGTGCCAGCGCTGGAGTCAGGGACGAGACCCAGTTCTTC. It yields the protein CASAGVRDETQFF.

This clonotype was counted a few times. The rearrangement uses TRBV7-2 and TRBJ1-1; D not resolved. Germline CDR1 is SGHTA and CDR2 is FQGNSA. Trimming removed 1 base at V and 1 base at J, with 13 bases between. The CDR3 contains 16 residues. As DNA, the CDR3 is TGTGCCAGCAGCTTAGTAAGGACTACAACGAACACTGAAGCTTTCTTT. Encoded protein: CASSLVRTTTNTEAFF.

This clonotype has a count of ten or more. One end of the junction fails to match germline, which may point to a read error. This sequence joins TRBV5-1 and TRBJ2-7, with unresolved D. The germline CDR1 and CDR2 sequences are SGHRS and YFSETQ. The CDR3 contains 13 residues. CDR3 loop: CASSLSRNYEQYF. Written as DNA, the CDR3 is TGTGCCAGCAGTTTGAGCCGAAACTACGAGCAGTACTTC.

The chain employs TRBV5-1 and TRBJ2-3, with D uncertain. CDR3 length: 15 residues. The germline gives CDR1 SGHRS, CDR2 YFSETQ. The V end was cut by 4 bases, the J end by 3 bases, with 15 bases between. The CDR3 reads CASSPPAGVTDTQYF. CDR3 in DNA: TGCGCCAGCAGCCCCCCGGCAGGTGTAACAGATACGCAGTATTTT. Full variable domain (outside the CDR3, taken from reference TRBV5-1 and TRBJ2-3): KAGVTQTPRYLIKTRGQQVTLSCSPISGHRSVSWYQQTPGQGLQFLFEYFSETQRNKGNFPGRFSGRQFSNSRSEMNVSTLELGDSALYLCASSPPAGVTDTQYFGPGTRLTVL.

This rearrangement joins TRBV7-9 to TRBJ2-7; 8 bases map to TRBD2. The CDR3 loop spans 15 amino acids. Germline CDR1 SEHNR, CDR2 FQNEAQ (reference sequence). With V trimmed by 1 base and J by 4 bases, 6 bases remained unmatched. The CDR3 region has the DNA TGTGCCAGCAGCTTAGTTGTTGGGACTAGGTACGAGCAGTACTTC. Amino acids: CASSLVVGTRYEQYF. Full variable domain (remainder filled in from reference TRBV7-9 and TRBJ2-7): DTGVSQNPRHKITKRGQNVTFRCDPISEHNRLYWYRQTLGQGPEFLTYFQNEAQLEKSRLLSDRFSAERPKGSFSTLEIQRTEQGDSAMYLCASSLVVGTRYEQYFGPGTRLTVT.

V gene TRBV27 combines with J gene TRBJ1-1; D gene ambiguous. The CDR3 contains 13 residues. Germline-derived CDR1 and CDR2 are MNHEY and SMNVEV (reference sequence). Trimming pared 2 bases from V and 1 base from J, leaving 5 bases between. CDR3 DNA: TGTGCCAGCAGTTTAGCCTCGAACACTGAAGCTTTCTTT. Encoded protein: CASSLASNTEAFF.

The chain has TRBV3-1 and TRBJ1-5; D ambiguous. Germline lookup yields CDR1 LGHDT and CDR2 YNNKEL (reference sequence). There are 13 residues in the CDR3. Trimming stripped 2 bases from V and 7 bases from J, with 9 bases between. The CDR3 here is CASSQRVGQPQHF. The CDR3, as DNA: TGTGCCAGCAGCCAAAGGGTGGGCCAGCCCCAGCATTTT.

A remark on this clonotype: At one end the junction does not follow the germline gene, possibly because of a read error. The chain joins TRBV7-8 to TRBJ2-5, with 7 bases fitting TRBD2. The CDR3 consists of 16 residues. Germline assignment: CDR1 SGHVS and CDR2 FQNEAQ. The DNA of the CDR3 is TGTGCCGGCAGCCTAAGACTAGCCCTTAACCAAGAGACCCAGTACTTC. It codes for CAGSLRLALNQETQYF.

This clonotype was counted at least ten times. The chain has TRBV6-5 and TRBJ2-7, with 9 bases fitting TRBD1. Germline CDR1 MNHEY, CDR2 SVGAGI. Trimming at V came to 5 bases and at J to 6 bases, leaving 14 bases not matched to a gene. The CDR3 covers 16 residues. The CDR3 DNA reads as TGTGCCAGCAGTAACCGGGACAGGGAAAAAACTGCCGAGCAGTACTTC. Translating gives CASSNRDREKTAEQYF.

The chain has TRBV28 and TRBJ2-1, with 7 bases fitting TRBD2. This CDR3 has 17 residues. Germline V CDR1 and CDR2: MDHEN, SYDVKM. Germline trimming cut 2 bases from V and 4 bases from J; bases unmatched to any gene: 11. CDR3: CASSLMGGLTSYNEQFF. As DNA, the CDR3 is TGTGCCAGCAGTTTAATGGGAGGGCTAACGAGTTACAATGAGCAGTTCTTC.

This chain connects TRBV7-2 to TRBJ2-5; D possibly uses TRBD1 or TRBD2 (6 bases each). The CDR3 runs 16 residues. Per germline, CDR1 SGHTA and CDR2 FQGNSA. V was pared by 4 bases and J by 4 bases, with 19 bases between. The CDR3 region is CASSYQKRTAGETQYF. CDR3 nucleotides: TGTGCCAGCAGCTATCAGAAAAGGACAGCGGGAGAGACCCAGTACTTC.

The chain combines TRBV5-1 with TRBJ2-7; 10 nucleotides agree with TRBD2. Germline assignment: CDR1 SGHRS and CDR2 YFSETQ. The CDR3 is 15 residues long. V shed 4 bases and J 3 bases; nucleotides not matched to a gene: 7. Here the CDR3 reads CASSLGTSVGYEQYF. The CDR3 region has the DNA TGCGCCAGCAGCCTAGGGACTAGCGTGGGCTACGAGCAGTACTTC.

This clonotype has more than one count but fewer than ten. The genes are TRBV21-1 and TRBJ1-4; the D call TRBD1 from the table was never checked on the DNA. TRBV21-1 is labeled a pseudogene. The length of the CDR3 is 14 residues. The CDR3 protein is CASSDTGRVEKLFF. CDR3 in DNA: TGTGCCAGCAGCGACACAGGGAGAGTTGAAAAACTGTTTTTT.

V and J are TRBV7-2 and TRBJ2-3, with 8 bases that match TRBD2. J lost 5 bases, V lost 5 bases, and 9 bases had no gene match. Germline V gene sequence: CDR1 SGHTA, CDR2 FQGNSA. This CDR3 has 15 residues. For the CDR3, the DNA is TGTGCCAGCAGCCCCCGGGTAGCGGGATTAGATACGCAGTATTTT. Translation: CASSPRVAGLDTQYF.

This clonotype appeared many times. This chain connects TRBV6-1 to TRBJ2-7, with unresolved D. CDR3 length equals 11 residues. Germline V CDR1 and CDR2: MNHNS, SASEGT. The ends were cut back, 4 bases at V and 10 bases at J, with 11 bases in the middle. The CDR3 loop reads CASSGTSTQYF. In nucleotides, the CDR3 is TGTGCCAGCAGTGGAACCTCCACCCAGTACTTC.

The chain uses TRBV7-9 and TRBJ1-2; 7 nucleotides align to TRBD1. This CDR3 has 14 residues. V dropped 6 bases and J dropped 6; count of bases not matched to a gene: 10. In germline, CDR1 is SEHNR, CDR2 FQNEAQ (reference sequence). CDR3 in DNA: TGTGCCAGCAGTCGAGACAGGGTCGGTGATGGCTACACCTTC. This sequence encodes CASSRDRVGDGYTF.

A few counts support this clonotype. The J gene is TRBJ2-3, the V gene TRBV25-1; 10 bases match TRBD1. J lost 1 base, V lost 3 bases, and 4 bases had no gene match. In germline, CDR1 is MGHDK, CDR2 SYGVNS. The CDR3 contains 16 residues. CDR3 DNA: TGTGCCAGCAGTGACCCAGGACAGGGGGGCACAGATACGCAGTATTTT. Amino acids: CASSDPGQGGTDTQYF.

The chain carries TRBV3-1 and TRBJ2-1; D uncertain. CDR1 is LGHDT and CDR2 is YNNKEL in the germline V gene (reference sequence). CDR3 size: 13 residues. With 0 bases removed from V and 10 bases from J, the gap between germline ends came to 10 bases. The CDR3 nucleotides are TGTGCCAGCAGCCAAGAGGTTCCCCGCGAGCAGTTCTTC. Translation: CASSQEVPREQFF.

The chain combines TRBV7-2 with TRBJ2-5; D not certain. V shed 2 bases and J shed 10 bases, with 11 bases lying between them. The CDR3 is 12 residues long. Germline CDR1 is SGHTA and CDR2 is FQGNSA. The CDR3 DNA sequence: TGTGCCAGCAGCTTATTTCGGTCTATCCAGTACTTC. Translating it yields CASSLFRSIQYF.

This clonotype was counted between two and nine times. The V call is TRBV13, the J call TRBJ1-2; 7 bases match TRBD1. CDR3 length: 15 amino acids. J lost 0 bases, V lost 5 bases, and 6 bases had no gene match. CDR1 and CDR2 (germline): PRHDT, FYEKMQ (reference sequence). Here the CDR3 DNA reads TGTGCCAGCAGCACCGGGACAGCCCCTAACTATGGCTACACCTTC. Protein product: CASSTGTAPNYGYTF.

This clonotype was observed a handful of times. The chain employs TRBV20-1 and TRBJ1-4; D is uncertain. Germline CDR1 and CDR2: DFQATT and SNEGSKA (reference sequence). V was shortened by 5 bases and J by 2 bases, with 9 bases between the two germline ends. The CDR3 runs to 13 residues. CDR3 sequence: CSAFGGTNEKLFF. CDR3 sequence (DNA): TGCAGTGCTTTTGGCGGGACTAATGAAAAACTGTTTTTT.

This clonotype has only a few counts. As DNA, the CDR3 is TGCGCCAGCAGCTTGAGACTAGCGGGGGTTCTCTTCGAGCAGTACTTC. This translates into CASSLRLAGVLFEQYF. This chain uses TRBV5-1 with TRBJ2-5, with 12 bases aligning to TRBD2. The J call may be wrong; the DNA end is better matched by TRBJ2-7. Germline V gene lookup returns CDR1 SGHRS and CDR2 YFSETQ. The CDR3 spans 16 residues.

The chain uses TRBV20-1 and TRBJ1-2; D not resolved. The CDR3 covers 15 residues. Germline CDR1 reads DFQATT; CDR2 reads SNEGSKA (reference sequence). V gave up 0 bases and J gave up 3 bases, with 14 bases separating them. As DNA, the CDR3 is TGCAGTGCTAGAGAAGCTTCGTTCGGGGACTATGGCTACACCTTC. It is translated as CSAREASFGDYGYTF.

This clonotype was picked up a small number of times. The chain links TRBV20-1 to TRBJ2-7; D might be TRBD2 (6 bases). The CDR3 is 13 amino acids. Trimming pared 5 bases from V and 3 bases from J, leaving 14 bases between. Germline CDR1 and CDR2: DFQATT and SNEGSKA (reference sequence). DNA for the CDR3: TGCAGTGCTCTAGGGCGGGGATTCTACGAGCAGTACTTC. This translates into CSALGRGFYEQYF.

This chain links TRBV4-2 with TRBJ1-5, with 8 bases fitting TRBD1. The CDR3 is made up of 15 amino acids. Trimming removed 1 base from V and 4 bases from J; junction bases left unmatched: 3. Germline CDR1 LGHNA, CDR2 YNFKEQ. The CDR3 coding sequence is TGTGCCAGCAGCCAAGTGGACAGGGTGAATCAGCCCCAGCATTTT. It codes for CASSQVDRVNQPQHF.

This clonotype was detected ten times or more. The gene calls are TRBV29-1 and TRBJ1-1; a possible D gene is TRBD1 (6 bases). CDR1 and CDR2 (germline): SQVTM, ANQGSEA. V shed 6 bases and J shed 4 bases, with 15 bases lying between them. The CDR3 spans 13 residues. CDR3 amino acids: CSVMTGISTEAFF. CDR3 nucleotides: TGCAGCGTAATGACAGGTATTAGCACTGAAGCTTTCTTT.